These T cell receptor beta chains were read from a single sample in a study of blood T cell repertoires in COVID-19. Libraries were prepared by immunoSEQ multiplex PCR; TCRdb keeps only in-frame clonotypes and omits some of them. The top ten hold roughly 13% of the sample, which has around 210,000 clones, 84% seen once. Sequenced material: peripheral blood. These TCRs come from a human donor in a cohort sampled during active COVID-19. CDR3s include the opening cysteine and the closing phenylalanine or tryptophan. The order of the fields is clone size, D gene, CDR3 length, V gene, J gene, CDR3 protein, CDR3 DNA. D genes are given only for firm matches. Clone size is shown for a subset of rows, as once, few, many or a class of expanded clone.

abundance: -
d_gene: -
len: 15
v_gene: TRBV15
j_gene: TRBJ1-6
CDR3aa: CATSRGQAGGSPLHF
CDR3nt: TGTGCCACCAGCAGAGGACAGGCGGGAGGTTCACCCCTCCACTTT

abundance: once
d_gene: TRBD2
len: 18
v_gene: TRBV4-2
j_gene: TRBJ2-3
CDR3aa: CASSRLPAVAGGIDTQYF
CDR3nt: TGTGCCAGCAGCCGTCTCCCGGCAGTAGCGGGAGGGATAGATACGCAGTATTTT

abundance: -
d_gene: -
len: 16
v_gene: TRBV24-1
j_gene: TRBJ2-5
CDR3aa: CATSDFRGASQETQYF
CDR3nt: TGTGCCACCAGTGATTTTCGGGGGGCTTCCCAAGAGACCCAGTACTTC

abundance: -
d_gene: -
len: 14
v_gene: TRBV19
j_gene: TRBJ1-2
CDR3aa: CASKRQDSFYGYTF
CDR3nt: TGTGCCAGTAAGAGACAGGATTCCTTTTATGGCTACACCTTC

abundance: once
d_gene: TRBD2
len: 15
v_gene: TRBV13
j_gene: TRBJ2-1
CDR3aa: CASSLTSGREGEQFF
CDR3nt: TGTGCCAGCAGCCTGACTAGCGGGAGGGAGGGTGAGCAGTTCTTC

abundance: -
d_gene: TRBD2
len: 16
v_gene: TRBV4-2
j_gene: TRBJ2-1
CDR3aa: CASSRIKAGESNEQFF
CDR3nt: TGTGCCAGCAGCCGGATCAAGGCGGGAGAGAGCAATGAGCAGTTCTTC

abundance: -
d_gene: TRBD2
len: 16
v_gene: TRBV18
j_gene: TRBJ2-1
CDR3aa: CASSPRPGGSLDEQFF
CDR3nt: TGTGCCAGCTCACCACGGCCGGGAGGGAGTCTCGATGAGCAGTTCTTC

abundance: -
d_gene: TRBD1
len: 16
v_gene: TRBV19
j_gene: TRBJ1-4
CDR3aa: CASSIDPGQVREKLFF
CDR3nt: TGTGCCAGTAGTATAGATCCAGGACAGGTTCGAGAAAAACTGTTTTTT

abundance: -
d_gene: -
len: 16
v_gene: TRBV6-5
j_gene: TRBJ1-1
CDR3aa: CASSYWGGTDNTEAFF
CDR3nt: TGTGCCAGCAGTTACTGGGGAGGGACGGACAACACTGAAGCTTTCTTT

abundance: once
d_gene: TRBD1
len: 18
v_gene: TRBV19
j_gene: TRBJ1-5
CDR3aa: CASKGGQGLAYSNQPQHF
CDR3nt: TGTGCCAGTAAAGGGGGACAGGGATTGGCATATAGCAATCAGCCCCAGCATTTT

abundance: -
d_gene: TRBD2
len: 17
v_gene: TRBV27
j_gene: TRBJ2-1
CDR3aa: CASSLLGGTSGFNEQFF
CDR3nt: TGTGCCAGCAGTTTATTGGGAGGGACTAGCGGTTTTAATGAGCAGTTCTTC

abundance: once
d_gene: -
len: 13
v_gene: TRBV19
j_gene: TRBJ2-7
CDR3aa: CASSQGSSYEQYF
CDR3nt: TGTGCCAGTAGCCAGGGGAGCTCCTACGAGCAGTACTTC

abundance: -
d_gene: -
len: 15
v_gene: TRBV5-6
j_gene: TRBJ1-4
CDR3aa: CASSLRSWGEEKLFF
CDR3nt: TGTGCCAGCAGCTTAAGATCCTGGGGCGAAGAAAAACTGTTTTTT

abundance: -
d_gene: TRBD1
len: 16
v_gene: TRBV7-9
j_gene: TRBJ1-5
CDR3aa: CASSLVGQGPHQPQHF
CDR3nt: TGTGCCAGCAGCTTAGTTGGACAGGGCCCACATCAGCCCCAGCATTTT

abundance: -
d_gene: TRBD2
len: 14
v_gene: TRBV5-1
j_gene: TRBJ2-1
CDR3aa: CASSNALAGDTKFF
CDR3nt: TGCGCCAGCAGCAATGCGCTAGCGGGAGACACCAAGTTCTTC

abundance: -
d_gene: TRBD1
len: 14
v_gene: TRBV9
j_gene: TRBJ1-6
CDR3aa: CASSVASTGRPLHF
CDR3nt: TGTGCCAGCAGCGTAGCCTCGACAGGGCGGCCCCTCCACTTT

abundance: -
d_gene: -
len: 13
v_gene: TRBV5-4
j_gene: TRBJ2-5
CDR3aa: CASSWDLGGTQYF
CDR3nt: TGTGCCAGCAGCTGGGACTTGGGGGGGACCCAGTACTTC

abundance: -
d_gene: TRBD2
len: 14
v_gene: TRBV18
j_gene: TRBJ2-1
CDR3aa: CASSPPTSGLEQFF
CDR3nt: TGTGCCAGCTCACCACCTACTAGCGGGCTTGAGCAGTTCTTC

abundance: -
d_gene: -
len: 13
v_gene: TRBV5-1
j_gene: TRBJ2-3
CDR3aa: CASSSGSLDTQYF
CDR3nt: TGCGCCAGCAGTTCCGGGTCCTTGGATACGCAGTATTTT

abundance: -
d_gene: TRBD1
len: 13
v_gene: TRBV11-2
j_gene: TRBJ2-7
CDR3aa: CASSRDRGNEQYF
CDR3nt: TGTGCCAGCAGCCGGGACAGGGGGAACGAGCAGTACTTC

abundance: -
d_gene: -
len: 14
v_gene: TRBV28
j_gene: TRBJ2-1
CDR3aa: CASSAGTPANEQFF
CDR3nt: TGTGCCAGCAGTGCCGGGACTCCAGCCAATGAGCAGTTCTTC

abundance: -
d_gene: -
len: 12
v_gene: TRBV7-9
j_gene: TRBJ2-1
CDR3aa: CASSLDPSLEFF
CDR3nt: TGTGCCAGCAGCTTAGACCCTAGCCTAGAGTTCTTC

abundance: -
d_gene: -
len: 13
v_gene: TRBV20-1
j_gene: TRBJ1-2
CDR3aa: CSASTRSNYGYTF
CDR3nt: TGCAGTGCTAGTACCAGGTCCAACTATGGCTACACCTTC

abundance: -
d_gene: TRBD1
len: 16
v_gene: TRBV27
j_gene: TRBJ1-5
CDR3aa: CASSLTDRGGNQPQHF
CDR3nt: TGTGCCAGCAGCTTGACGGACAGGGGTGGAAATCAGCCCCAGCATTTT

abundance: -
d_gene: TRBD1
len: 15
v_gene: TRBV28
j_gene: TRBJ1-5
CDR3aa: CASSLPTGGGQPQHF
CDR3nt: TGTGCCAGCAGTTTACCGACAGGGGGAGGGCAGCCCCAGCATTTT

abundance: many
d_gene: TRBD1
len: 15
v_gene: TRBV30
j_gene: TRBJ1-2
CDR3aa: CAWALWTGWSHGYTF
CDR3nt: TGTGCCTGGGCTCTATGGACAGGGTGGTCGCATGGCTACACCTTC

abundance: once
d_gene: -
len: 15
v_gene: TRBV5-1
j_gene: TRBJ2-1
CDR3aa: CASSLGSGRYNEQFF
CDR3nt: TGCGCCAGCAGCTTGGGCAGCGGACGGTACAATGAGCAGTTCTTC

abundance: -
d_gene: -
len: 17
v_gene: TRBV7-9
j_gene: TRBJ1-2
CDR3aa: CASSFISGPKANYGYTF
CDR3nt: TGTGCCAGCAGCTTCATTAGCGGGCCTAAAGCTAACTATGGCTACACCTTC

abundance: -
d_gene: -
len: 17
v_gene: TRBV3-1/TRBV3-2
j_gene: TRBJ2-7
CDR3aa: CASSPFLYRGSSYEQYF
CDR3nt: TGTGCCAGCAGCCCTTTCCTTTATAGGGGAAGCTCCTACGAGCAGTACTTC

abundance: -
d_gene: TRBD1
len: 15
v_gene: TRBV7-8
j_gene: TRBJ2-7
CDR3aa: CASSLAATGIYEQYF
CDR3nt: TGTGCCAGCAGCTTAGCGGCGACAGGGATCTACGAGCAGTACTTC

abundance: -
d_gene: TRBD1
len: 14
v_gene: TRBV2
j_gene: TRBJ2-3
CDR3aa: CASTEDRVTDTQYF
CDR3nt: TGTGCCAGCACTGAGGACAGGGTCACAGATACGCAGTATTTT